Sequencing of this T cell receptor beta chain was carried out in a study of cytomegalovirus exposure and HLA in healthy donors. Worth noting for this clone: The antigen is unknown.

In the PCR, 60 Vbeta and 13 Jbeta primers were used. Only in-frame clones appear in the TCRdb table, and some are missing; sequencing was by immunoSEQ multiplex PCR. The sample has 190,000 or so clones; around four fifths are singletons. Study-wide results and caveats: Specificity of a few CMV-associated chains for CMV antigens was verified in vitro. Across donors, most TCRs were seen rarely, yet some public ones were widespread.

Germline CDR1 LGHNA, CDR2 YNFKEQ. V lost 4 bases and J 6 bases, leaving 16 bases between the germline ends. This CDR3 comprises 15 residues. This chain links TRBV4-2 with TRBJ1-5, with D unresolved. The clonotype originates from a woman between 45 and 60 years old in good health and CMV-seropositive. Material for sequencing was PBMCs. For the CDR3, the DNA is TGTGCCAGCAGCCTGGAGCCACGTGCCACTCAGCCCCAGCATTTT. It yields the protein CASSLEPRATQPQHF.